The sequence of this TCR beta chain was determined in a study of regulatory T cells in long-lasting Graves disease. Time point: newly diagnosed GD, antithyroid drugs for less than 3 months. RNA extracted from PBMCs served as the sequencing template. The CDR3 is made up of 14 amino acids. Germline V gene sequence: CDR1 LGHDT, CDR2 YNNKEL (reference sequence). In building TCR beta libraries, iRepertoire HTBI primers were used together with Arm-PCR of CDR3 regions. MiXCR was run by TCRdb on the multiplex PCR reads, yielding one entry per CDR3 protein. Of 400,000 to 550,000 distinct CDR3 sequences in the sample, around 15% were seen once. This clonotype appeared a single time. This may be a read error, as it is one base from a much larger clone. These records were also assigned to another study, of T cells in Graves' hyperthyroidism and ophthalmopathy.

The rearrangement uses TRBV3-1 and TRBJ2-3; 7 bases are a match to TRBD2. The DNA end lines up better with TRBJ2-1; the J call may be wrong. The TCR originated in a woman aged 18 to 35 with Graves disease. The source material was peripheral blood mononuclear cells (PBMCs), sampled at new diagnosis, from a patient treated with antithyroid drugs. The CDR3 nucleotides read TGTGCCAGCAGCCGGCGGACTAGAAGAGAGACCCAGTTCTTC. It codes for CASSRRTRRETQFF.